These 8 T cell receptor beta chains originate from one sample sequenced in a study of blood T cell repertoires in COVID-19. Clones were read by immunoSEQ multiplex PCR, and TCRdb kept only the in-frame ones, dropping some. Here the sample spans just under 300,000 clones, about 87% being singletons. Material: peripheral blood. These receptors were taken from a man between 65 and 79 years old with acute or convalescent COVID-19.

The chain employs TRBV27 and TRBJ2-5; 7 positions match TRBD1. There are 18 residues in the CDR3. Germline loops: CDR1 MNHEY, CDR2 SMNVEV (reference sequence). J was trimmed by 7 bases and V by 0 bases; bases with no gene match: 17. CDR3 sequence (DNA): TGTGCCAGCAGTTTATCGACTGCCGGGACAGCCGCTTGGGGGACCCAGTACTTC. Its protein is CASSLSTAGTAAWGTQYF.

CDR3 bases: TGTGCCAGCAGTTCGTTGAATGAGCAGTTCTTC. This codes for CASSSLNEQFF. This chain joins TRBV6-6 and TRBJ2-1, with D hard to call. Trimming cost V 4 bases and J 7 bases, with 5 bases left between them. This CDR3 region has 11 residues. Germline CDR1 and CDR2: MNHNY and SVGAGI (reference sequence).

This sequence joins TRBV6-2 or TRBV6-3 and TRBJ2-2; no reliable D call. In germline, CDR1 is MNHEY, CDR2 SVGEGT. This CDR3 comprises 13 residues. With 2 bases removed from V and 4 bases from J, the gap between germline ends came to 5 bases. The CDR3 reads CASSYPVTGELFF. The CDR3 bases are TGTGCCAGCAGTTACCCGGTCACCGGGGAGCTGTTTTTT.

J is TRBJ2-5 and V is TRBV23-1; TRBD1 is a possible D gene (6 bases). TRBV23-1 is placed among ORFs of uncertain function. V shed 0 bases and J shed 2 bases, with 13 bases lying between them. This CDR3 spans 16 amino acids. The CDR3: CASSQSGGRPQETQYF. The DNA of the CDR3 is TGCGCCAGCAGTCAATCAGGGGGTCGGCCTCAAGAGACCCAGTACTTC.

The chain employs TRBV19 and TRBJ1-5; 7 bases match TRBD1. This CDR3 has 14 amino acids. Trimming removed 5 bases from V and 2 bases from J; junction bases left unmatched: 3. Per the germline V gene, CDR1 is LNHDA and CDR2 is SQIVND (reference sequence). CDR3 in DNA: TGTGCCAGTAGTGACAGGGAAGGCAATCAGCCCCAGCATTTT. Translation: CASSDREGNQPQHF.

The chain carries TRBV3-1 (or the pseudogene TRBV3-2) and TRBJ1-2; TRBD1 aligns across 10 bases. CDR3 length: 14 amino acids. J was trimmed by 6 bases and V by 3 bases; bases with no gene match: 4. Germline V gene sequence: CDR1 LGHDT, CDR2 YNNKEL (reference sequence). The DNA for the CDR3 is TGTGCCAGCAGCCACATAGGGACAGGGGATGGCTACACCTTC. Translated, it gives CASSHIGTGDGYTF.

The chain is built from TRBV28 and TRBJ2-7; 7 bases are a match to TRBD1. CDR1 is MDHEN and CDR2 is SYDVKM in the germline V gene. V was pared by 5 bases and J by 6 bases, with 7 bases of the junction left unmatched. The CDR3 is 13 residues long. DNA for the CDR3: TGTGCCAGCAGTCCTCTGGACAGGCTCGAGCAGTACTTC. Translating gives CASSPLDRLEQYF.

A single count supports this clone. The chain has TRBV4-1 and TRBJ1-6; TRBD1 aligns across 10 bases. V shed 6 bases and J 7 bases; nucleotides not matched to a gene: 6. Germline CDR1 is MGHRA and CDR2 is YSYEKL. The CDR3 covers 15 residues. CDR3 in amino acids: CASRRQGASNSPLHF. For the CDR3, the DNA is TGCGCCAGCAGAAGACAGGGGGCATCGAATTCACCCCTCCACTTT.